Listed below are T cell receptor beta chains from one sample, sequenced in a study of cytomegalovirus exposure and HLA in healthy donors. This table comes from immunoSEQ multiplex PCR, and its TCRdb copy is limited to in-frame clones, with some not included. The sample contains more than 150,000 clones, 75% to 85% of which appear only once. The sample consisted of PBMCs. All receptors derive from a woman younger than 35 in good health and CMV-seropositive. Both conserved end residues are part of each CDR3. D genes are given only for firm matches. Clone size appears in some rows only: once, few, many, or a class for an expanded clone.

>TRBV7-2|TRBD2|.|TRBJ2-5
TGTGCCAGCAGCTTAGTCCGCGGGGGGGCCGGCGAGACCCAGTACTTC
CASSLVRGGAGETQYF
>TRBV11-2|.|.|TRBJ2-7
TGTGCCAGCAGCTTATTACAGGGTCACGAGCAGTACTTC
CASSLLQGHEQYF
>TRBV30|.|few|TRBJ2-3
TGTGCCTGGACCCCTGGAGGGGGCGCCGGGGGTACGCAGTATTTT
CAWTPGGGAGGTQYF
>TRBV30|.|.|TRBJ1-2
TGTGCCTTTCGACAGGCCATGGGCTATGGCTACACCTTC
CAFRQAMGYGYTF
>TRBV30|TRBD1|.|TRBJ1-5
TGTGCCTGGAGTCGACAGGGAGGTCAGCCCCAGCATTTT
CAWSRQGGQPQHF
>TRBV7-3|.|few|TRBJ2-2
TGTGCCAGCGCCCTTGCGGTATCGACCGGGGAGCTGTTTTTT
CASALAVSTGELFF
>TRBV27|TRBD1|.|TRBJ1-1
TGTGCCAGCAGTCCCCCGGACAGGTTAATCCCTGAAGCTTTCTTT
CASSPPDRLIPEAFF
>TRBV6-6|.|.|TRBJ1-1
TGTGCCAGCAGTACGGACAGTGACGCTGAAGCTTTCTTT
CASSTDSDAEAFF
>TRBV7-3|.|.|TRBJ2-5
TGTGCCAGCAGCTTTAACGGCGGGGGCGGGGAGACCCAGTACTTC
CASSFNGGGGETQYF
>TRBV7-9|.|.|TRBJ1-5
TGTGCCAGCAGCTTTGGGGGGGTGGGCAATCAGCCCCAGCATTTT
CASSFGGVGNQPQHF
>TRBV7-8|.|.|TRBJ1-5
TGTGCCAGCAGCTTAGGGCAGGATAGAAATCAGCCCCAGCATTTT
CASSLGQDRNQPQHF
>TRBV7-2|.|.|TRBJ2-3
TGTGCCAGCAGCTTACCATCCACAGATACGCAGTATTTT
CASSLPSTDTQYF
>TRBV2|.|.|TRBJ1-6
TGTGCCAGCACGTTAGGGAAGGACAATTCGGATTCACCCCTCCACTTT
CASTLGKDNSDSPLHF
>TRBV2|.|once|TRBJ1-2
TGTGCCAGCAACGACAAAGGTGGCTACACCTTC
CASNDKGGYTF